This T cell receptor (beta chain) was sequenced in a study of T cells in Graves' hyperthyroidism and ophthalmopathy. Points from the study as a whole: Ophthalmopathy was told apart from stable hyperthyroidism by a 13 V-J model.

This CDR3 is 17 amino acids long. The V end lost 3 bases, the J end lost 1 base, and 22 bases lay between the germline ends. Germline lookup yields CDR1 DFQATT and CDR2 SNEGSKA (reference sequence). As for this clonotype: Its target is unknown.

Source material for PBMCs was more than 7.5 ml fresh peripheral blood. Using RNA transcripts as the source, TCR beta CDR3 regions were amplified. With the HTBI primer set, the TCR CDR3 went through a first round of RT-PCR. TCRdb analysed the multiplex PCR reads with MiXCR anew, one entry per CDR3 protein. The sample yields about 96,000 distinct CDR3 sequences, over 50% seen once. Sequenced input: blood. This rearrangement joins TRBV20-1 to TRBJ2-7; D might be TRBD2 (7 bases). The source is a woman aged 40 to 55 with Graves' hyperthyroidism. DNA for the CDR3: TGCAGTGCTAGGGGGGGGCGGAACAGGGTACGATCCTACGAGCAGTACTTC. Protein product: CSARGGRNRVRSYEQYF.